This entry lists 6 T cell receptor beta chains sequenced from one sample in a study of blood T cell repertoires in COVID-19. The table came from immunoSEQ multiplex PCR; TCRdb's copy has only in-frame clones and leaves some out. Of under 50,000 clones in the sample, over 75% are singletons; the top ten hold approximately 10%. The specimen was peripheral blood. These receptors originate from a human donor in a cohort sampled during active COVID-19.

The V call is TRBV3-1 (or the pseudogene TRBV3-2), the J call TRBJ2-3, with TRBD2 matching over 8 bases. Looked up from germline, CDR1 is LGHDT and CDR2 is YNNKEL (reference sequence). The CDR3 runs 15 residues. The junction had 6 bases not matched to a gene; V was cut back by 4 bases and J by 3 bases. Written as DNA, the CDR3 is TGTGCCAGCAGCCTTACTAGCGGTGAGACAGATACGCAGTATTTT. Amino acids: CASSLTSGETDTQYF.

The rearrangement uses TRBV5-1 and TRBJ1-6, with 7 bases lining up with TRBD1. This CDR3 has 14 residues. The ends lost 2 bases at V and 11 bases at J; junction bases unmatched: 7. Germline V gene data show CDR1 as SGHRS and CDR2 as YFSETQ. The CDR3 reads CASSFGQAPTPLHF. The CDR3 DNA is TGCGCCAGCAGCTTCGGACAGGCCCCAACACCCCTCCACTTT. The full variable domain, in which reference TRBV5-1 and TRBJ1-6 provide the parts outside the CDR3, is KAGVTQTPRYLIKTRGQQVTLSCSPISGHRSVSWYQQTPGQGLQFLFEYFSETQRNKGNFPGRFSGRQFSNSRSEMNVSTLELGDSALYLCASSFGQAPTPLHFGNGTRLTVT.

The chain joins TRBV15 to TRBJ2-7; D possibly corresponds to TRBD2 (6 bases). Germline values: CDR1 LNHNV, CDR2 YYDKDF (reference sequence). CDR3 length: 16 amino acids. V shed 0 bases and J shed 2 bases, with 14 bases lying between them. The CDR3 loop reads CATSRDRETATYEQYF. Written as DNA, the CDR3 is TGTGCCACCAGCAGAGATCGGGAGACAGCCACCTACGAGCAGTACTTC.

The gene calls are TRBV10-3 and TRBJ2-7, with a weak D call TRBD1 (6 bases). The V end lost 3 bases, the J end lost 3 bases, and 9 bases lay between the germline ends. CDR1 and CDR2 (germline): ENHRY, SYGVKD. This CDR3 has 13 residues. The CDR3 sequence: CAISDSDSYEQYF. CDR3 sequence (DNA): TGTGCCATCAGTGACTCGGACAGCTACGAGCAGTACTTC.

The V call is TRBV6-2 or TRBV6-3, the J call TRBJ1-2; 9 bases align to TRBD1. With 4 bases clipped from V and 8 bases from J, the junction kept 5 bases outside the gene matches. Per the germline V gene, CDR1 is MNHEY and CDR2 is SVGEGT. This CDR3 is built from 13 residues. CDR3 sequence: CASSSMDRGGYTF. The CDR3 nucleotides are TGTGCCAGCAGTTCCATGGACAGGGGAGGCTACACCTTC.

This sequence joins TRBV7-3 and TRBJ2-1; the D gene is possibly TRBD2 (6 bases). This CDR3 region has 14 residues. Trimming took off 5 bases at V and 6 bases at J, with 14 bases between the two ends. CDR1 is SGHTA and CDR2 is FQGTGA in the germline V gene. The CDR3 nucleotides are TGTGCCAGCAGCGTGACCGGGAGCCGCAATGAGCAGTTCTTC. Translating gives CASSVTGSRNEQFF.